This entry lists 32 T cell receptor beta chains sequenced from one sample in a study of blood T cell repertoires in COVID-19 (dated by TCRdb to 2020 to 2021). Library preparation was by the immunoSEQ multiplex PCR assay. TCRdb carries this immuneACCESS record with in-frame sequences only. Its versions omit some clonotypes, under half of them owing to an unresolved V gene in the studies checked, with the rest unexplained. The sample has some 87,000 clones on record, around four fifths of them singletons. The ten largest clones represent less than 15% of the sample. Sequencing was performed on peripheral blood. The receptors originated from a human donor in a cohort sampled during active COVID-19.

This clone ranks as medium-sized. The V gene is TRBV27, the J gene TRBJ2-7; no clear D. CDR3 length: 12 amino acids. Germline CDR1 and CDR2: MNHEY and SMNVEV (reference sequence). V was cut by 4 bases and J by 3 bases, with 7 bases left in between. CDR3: CASSSNFYEQYF. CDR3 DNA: TGTGCCAGCAGTTCCAACTTCTACGAGCAGTACTTC.

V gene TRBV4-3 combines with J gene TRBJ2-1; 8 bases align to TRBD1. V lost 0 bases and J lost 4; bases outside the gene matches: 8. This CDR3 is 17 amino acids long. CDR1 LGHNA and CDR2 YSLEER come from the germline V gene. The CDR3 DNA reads TGCGCCAGCAGCCAAGATTTTGGACAGGGTGGTTACAATGAGCAGTTCTTC. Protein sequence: CASSQDFGQGGYNEQFF.

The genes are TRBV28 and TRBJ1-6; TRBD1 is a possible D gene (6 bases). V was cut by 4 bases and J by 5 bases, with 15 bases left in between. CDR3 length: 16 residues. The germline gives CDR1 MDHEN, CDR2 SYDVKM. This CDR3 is CASSSPGGGHNSPLHF. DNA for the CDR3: TGTGCCAGCAGTTCCCCTGGGGGGGGCCATAATTCACCCCTCCACTTT.

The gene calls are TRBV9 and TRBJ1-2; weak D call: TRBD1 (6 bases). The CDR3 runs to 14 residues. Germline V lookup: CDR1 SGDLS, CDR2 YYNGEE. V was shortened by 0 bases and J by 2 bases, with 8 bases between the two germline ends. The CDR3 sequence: CASSVDGQNYGYTF. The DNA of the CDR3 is TGTGCCAGCAGCGTAGACGGACAGAACTATGGCTACACCTTC.

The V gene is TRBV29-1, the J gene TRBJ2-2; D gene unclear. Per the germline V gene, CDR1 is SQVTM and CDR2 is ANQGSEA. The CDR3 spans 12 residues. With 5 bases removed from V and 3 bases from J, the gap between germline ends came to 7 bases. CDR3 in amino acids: CSVSRDTGELFF. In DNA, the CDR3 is TGCAGCGTTAGCCGGGACACCGGGGAGCTGTTTTTT.

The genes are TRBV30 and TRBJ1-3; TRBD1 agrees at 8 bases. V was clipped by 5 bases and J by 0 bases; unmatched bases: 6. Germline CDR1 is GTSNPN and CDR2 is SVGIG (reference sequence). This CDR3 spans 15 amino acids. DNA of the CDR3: TGTGCCTGGGGACAGGGACTGATCTCTGGAAACACCATATATTTT. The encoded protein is CAWGQGLISGNTIYF.

The CDR3 DNA reads as TGCAGCGTCAGGAGGGCCAATTCCTACGAGCAGTACTTC. Translated, it gives CSVRRANSYEQYF. The chain is built from TRBV29-1 and TRBJ2-7; a weak D match, TRBD2 (6 bases). Trimming took off 6 bases at V and 1 base at J, with 13 bases between the two ends. The CDR3 is 13 residues long. In germline, CDR1 is SQVTM, CDR2 ANQGSEA.

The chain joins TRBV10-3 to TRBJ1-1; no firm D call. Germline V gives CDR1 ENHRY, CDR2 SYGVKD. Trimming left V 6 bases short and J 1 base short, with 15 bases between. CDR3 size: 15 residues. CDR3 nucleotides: TGTGCCATCAGGCTTGCAGCGGGCCCGAACACTGAAGCTTTCTTT. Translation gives CAIRLAAGPNTEAFF.

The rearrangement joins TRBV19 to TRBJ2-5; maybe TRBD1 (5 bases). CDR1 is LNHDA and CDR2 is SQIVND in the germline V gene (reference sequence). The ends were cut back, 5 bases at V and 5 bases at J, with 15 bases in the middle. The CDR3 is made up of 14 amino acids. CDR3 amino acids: CASSSNAGSETQYF. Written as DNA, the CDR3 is TGTGCCAGTAGTTCCAACGCAGGGTCCGAGACCCAGTACTTC.

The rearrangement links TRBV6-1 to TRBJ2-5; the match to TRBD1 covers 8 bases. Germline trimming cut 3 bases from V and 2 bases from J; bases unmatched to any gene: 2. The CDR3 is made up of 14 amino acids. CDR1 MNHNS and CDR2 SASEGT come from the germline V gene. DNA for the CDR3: TGTGCCAGCAGTGAGTGGACAGGGCAAGAGACCCAGTACTTC. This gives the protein CASSEWTGQETQYF.

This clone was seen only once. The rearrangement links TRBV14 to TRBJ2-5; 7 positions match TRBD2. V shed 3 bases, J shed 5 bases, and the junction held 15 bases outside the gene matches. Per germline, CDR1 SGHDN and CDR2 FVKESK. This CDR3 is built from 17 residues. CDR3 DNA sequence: TGTGCCAGCAGCCACCGGACTAGAAGGGGTTTTTCGGAGACCCAGTACTTC. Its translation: CASSHRTRRGFSETQYF.

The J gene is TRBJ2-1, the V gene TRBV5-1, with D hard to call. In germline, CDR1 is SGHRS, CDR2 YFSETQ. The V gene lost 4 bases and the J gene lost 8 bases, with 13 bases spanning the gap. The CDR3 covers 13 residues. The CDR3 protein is CASSPMSLDEQFF. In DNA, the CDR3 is TGCGCCAGCAGCCCCATGAGTCTGGATGAGCAGTTCTTC.

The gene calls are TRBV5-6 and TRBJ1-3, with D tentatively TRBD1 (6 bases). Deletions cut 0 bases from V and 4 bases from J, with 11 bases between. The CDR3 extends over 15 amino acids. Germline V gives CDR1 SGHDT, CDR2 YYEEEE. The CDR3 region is CASSLGGLRGNTIYF. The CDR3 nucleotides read TGTGCCAGCAGCTTGGGGGGGCTACGAGGAAACACCATATATTTT.

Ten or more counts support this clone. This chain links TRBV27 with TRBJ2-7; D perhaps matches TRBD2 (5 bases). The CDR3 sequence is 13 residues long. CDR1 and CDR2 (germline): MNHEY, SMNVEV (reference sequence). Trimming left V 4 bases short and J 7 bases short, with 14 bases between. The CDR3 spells CASSSLGISEQYF. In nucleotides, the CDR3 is TGTGCCAGCAGTTCCCTCGGGATCTCGGAGCAGTACTTC.

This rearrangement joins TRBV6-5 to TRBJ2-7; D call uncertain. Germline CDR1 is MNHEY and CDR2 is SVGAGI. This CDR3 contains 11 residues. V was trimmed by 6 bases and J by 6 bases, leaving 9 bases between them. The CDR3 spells CASRRLSEQYF. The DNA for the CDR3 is TGTGCCAGCAGGCGCCTTAGCGAGCAGTACTTC.

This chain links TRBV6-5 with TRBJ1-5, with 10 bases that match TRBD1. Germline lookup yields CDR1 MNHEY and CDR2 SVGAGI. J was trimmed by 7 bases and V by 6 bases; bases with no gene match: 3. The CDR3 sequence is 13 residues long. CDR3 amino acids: CASSGDRGQPQHF. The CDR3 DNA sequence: TGTGCCAGCAGCGGGGACAGGGGCCAGCCCCAGCATTTT.

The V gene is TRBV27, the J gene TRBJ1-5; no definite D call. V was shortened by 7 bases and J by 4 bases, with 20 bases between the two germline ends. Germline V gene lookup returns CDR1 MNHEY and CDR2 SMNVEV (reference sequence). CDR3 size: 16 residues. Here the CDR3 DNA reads TGTGCCAGCATACCAAAAAGGACGGAGGCTAATCAGCCCCAGCATTTT. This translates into CASIPKRTEANQPQHF.

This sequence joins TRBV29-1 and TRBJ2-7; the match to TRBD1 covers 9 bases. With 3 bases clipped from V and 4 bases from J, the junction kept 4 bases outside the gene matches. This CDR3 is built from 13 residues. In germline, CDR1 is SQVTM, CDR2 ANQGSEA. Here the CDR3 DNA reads TGCAGCGTTGAGGGGGACAGGGCTTACGAGCAGTACTTC. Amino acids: CSVEGDRAYEQYF.

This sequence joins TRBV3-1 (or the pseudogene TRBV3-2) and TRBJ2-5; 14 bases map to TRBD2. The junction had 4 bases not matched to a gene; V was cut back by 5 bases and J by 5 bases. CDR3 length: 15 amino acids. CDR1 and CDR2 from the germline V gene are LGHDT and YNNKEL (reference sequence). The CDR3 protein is CASSKTSGGAETQYF. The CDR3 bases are TGTGCCAGCAGCAAGACTAGCGGGGGGGCCGAGACCCAGTACTTC.

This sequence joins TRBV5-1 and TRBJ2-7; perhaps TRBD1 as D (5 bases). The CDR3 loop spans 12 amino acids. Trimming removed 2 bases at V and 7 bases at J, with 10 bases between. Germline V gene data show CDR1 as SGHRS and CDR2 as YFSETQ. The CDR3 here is CASSLTTEEQYF. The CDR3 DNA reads TGCGCCAGCAGCTTAACGACAGAGGAGCAGTACTTC.

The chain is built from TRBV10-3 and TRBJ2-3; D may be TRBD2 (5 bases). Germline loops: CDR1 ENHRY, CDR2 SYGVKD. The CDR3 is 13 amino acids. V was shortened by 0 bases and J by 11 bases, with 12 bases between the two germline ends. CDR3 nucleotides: TGTGCCATCAGTGAGTCGAACCTAGGGAGGCAGTATTTT. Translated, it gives CAISESNLGRQYF.

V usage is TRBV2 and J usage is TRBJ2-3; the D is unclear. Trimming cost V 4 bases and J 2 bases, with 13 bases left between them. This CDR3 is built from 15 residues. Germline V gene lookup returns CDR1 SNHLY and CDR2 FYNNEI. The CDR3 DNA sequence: TGTGCCAGCAGTGCTCGCGGATCACTCACAGATACGCAGTATTTT. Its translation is CASSARGSLTDTQYF. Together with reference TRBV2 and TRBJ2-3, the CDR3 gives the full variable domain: EPEVTQTPSHQVTQMGQEVILRCVPISNHLYFYWYRQILGQKVEFLVSFYNNEISEKSEIFDDQFSVERPDGSNFTLKIRSTKLEDSAMYFCASSARGSLTDTQYFGPGTRLTVL.

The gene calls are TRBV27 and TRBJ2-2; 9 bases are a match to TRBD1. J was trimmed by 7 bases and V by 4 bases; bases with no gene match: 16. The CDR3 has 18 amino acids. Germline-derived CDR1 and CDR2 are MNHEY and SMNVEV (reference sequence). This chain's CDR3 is CASSSLLTGGDIGGELFF. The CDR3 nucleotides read TGTGCCAGCAGTTCCCTCCTCACAGGGGGCGACATCGGCGGGGAGCTGTTTTTT.

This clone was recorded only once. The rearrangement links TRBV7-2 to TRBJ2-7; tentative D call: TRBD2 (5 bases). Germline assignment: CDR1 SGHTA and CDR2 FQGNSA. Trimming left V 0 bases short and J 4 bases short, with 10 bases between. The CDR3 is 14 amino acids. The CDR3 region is CASSLAASRYEQYF. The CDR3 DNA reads TGTGCCAGCAGCTTAGCGGCTAGCAGGTACGAGCAGTACTTC.

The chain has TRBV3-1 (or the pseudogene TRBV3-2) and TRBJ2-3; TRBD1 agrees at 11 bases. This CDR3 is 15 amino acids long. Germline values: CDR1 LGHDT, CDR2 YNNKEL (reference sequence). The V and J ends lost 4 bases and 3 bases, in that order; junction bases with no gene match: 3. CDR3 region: CASSRGQGGTDTQYF. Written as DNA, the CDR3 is TGTGCCAGCAGCCGGGGACAGGGGGGAACAGATACGCAGTATTTT.

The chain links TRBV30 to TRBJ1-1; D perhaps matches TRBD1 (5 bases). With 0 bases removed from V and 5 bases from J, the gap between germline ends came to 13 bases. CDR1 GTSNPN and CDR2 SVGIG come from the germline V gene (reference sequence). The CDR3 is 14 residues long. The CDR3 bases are TGTGCCTGGAGTGTACTCCCAGGGAAAACTGAAGCTTTCTTT. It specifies CAWSVLPGKTEAFF.

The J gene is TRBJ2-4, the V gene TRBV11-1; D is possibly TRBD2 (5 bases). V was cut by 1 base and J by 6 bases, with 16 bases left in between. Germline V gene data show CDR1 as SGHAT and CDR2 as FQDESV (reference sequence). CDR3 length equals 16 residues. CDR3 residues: CASSLDRRSGLNIQYF. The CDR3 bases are TGTGCCAGCAGCTTAGACCGGAGGAGTGGTCTAAACATTCAGTACTTC.

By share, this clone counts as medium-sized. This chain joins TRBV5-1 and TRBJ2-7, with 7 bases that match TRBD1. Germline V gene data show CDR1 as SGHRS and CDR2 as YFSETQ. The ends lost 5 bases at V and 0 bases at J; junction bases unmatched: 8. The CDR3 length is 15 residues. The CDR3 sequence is CASSSLQGTSYEQYF. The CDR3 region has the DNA TGCGCCAGCAGTTCACTACAGGGGACCTCCTACGAGCAGTACTTC. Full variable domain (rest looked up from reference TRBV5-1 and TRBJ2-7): KAGVTQTPRYLIKTRGQQVTLSCSPISGHRSVSWYQQTPGQGLQFLFEYFSETQRNKGNFPGRFSGRQFSNSRSEMNVSTLELGDSALYLCASSSLQGTSYEQYFGPGTRLTVT.

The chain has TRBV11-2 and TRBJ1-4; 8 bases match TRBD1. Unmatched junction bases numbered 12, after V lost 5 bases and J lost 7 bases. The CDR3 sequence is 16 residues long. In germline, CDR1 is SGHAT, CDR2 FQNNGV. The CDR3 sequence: CASSASPGGWSEKLFF. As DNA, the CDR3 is TGTGCCAGCAGCGCCTCCCCAGGGGGCTGGAGTGAAAAACTGTTTTTT.

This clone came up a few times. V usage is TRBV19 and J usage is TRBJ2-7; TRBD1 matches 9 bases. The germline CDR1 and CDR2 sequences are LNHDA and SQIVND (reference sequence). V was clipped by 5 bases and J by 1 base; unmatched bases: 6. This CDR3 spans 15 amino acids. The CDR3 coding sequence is TGTGCCAGTAGTTCCCGAGGGACAGGGTCCTACGAGCAGTACTTC. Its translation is CASSSRGTGSYEQYF.

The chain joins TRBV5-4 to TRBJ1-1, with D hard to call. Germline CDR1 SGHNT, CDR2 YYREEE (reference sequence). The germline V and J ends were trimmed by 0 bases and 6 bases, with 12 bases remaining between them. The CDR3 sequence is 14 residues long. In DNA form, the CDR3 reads TGTGCCAGCAGCTTGGGCAGTCTGGTGCCTGAAGCTTTCTTT. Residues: CASSLGSLVPEAFF.

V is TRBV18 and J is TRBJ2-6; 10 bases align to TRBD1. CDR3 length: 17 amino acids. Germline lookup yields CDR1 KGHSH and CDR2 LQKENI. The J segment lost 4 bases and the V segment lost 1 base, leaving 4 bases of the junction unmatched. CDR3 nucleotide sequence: TGTGCCAGCTCACCACGACAGGGGGCGATCGGGGCCAACGTCCTGACTTTC. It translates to CASSPRQGAIGANVLTF.